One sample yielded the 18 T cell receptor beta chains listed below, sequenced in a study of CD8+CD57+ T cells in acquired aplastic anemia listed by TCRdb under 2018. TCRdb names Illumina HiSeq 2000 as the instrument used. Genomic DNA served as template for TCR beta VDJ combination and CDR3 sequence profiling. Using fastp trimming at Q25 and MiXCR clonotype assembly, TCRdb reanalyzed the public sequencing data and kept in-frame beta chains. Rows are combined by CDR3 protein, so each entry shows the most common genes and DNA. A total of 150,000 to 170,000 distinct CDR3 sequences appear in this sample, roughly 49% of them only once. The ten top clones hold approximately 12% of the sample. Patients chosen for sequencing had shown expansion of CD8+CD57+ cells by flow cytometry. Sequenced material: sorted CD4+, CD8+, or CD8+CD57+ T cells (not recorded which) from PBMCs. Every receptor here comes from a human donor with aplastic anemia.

DNA for the CDR3: TGTGCCAGCAGCGTAACAGCGGGAGGGAACACAGATACGCAGTATTTT. Its translation: CASSVTAGGNTDTQYF. V is TRBV9 and J is TRBJ2-3; 10 bases align to TRBD2. CDR3 length: 16 amino acids. J was trimmed by 2 bases and V by 1 base; bases with no gene match: 4. The germline V gene encodes CDR1 SGDLS and CDR2 YYNGEE.

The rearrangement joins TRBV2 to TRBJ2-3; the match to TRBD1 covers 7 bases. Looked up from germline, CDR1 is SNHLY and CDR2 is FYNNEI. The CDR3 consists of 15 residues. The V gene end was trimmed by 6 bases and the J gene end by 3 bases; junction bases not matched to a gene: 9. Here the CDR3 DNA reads TGTGCCAGCAGCGGAACAGGGGCCGCTACAGATACGCAGTATTTT. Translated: CASSGTGAATDTQYF.

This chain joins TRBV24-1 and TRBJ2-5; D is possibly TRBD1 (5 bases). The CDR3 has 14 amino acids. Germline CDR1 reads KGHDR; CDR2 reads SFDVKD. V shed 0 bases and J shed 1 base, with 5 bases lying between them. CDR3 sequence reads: CATSDLDSQETQYF. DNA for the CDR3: TGTGCCACCAGTGATTTGGACAGCCAAGAGACCCAGTACTTC.

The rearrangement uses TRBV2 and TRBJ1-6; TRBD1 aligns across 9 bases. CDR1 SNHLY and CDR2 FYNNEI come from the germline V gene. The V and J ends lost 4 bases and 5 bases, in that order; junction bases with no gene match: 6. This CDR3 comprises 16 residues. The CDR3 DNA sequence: TGTGCCAGCAGTGTTGGGGACAGGGCGAATAATTCACCCCTCCACTTT. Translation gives CASSVGDRANNSPLHF.

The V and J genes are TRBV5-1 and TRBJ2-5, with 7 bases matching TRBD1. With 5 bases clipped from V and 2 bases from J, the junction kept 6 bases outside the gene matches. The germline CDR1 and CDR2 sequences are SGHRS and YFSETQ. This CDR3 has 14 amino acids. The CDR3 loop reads CASRPPGQQETQYF. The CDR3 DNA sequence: TGCGCCAGCAGGCCTCCGGGACAGCAAGAGACCCAGTACTTC.

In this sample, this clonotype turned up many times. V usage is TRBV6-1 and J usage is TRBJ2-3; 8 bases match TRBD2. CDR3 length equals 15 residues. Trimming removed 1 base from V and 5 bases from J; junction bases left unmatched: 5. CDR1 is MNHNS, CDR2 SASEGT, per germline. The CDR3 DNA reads TGTGCCAGCAGTGAAGAGAGCGGGGGTTTAGATACGCAGTATTTT. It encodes CASSEESGGLDTQYF.

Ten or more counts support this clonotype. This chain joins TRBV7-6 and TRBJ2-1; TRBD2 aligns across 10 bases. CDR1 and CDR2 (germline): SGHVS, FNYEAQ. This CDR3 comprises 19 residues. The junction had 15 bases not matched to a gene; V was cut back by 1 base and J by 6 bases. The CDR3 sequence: CASSLVTAGGSGNSNEQFF. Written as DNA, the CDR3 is TGTGCCAGCAGCTTAGTAACAGCGGGGGGGTCGGGGAACAGCAATGAGCAGTTCTTC.

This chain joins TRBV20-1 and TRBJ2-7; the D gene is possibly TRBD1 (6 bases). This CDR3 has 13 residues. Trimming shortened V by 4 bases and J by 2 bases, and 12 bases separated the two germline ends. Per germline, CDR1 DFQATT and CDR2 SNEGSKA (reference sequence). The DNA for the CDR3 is TGCAGTGCTATCGGACAGACGACCTACGAGCAGTACTTC. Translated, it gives CSAIGQTTYEQYF.

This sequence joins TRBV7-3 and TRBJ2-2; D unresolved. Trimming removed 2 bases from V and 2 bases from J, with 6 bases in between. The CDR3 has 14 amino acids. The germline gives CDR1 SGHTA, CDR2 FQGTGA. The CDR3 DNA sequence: TGTGCCAGCAGCTTAGGGGTCAACACCGGGGAGCTGTTTTTT. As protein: CASSLGVNTGELFF.

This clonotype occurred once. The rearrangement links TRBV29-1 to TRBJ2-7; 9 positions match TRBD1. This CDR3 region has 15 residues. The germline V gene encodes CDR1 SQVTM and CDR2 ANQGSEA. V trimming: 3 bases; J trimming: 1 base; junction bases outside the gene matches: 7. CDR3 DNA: TGCAGCGTTGAGGGAGAGACAGGGGGGTCCTACGAGCAGTACTTC. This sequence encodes CSVEGETGGSYEQYF.

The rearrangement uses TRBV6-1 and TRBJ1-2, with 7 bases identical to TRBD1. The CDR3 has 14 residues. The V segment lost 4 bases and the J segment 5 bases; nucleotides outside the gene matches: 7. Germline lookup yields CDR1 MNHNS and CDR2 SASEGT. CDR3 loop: CASSATGSRYGYTF. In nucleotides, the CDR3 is TGTGCCAGCAGTGCGACAGGGAGTAGGTATGGCTACACCTTC.

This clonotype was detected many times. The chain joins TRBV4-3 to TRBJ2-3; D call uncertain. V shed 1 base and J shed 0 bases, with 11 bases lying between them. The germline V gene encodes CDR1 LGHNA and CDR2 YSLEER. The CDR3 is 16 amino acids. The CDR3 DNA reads TGCGCCAGCAGCCAAGTAGCAACAACTAGCACAGATACGCAGTATTTT. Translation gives CASSQVATTSTDTQYF.

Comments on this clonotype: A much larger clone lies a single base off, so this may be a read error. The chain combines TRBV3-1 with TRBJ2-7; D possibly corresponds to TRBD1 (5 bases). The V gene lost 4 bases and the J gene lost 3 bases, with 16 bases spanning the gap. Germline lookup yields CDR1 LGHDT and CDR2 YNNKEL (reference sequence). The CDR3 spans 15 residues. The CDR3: CASSPRNAQGYEQYF. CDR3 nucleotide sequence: TGTGCCAGCAGCCCGAGGAACGCCCAGGGCTACGAGCAGTACTTC.

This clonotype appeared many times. CDR3 sequence: CATSDFGGTGELFF. The CDR3 nucleotides read TGTGCCACCAGTGATTTCGGGGGCACCGGGGAGCTGTTTTTT. The chain has TRBV24-1 and TRBJ2-2; D may be TRBD2 (6 bases). In germline, CDR1 is KGHDR, CDR2 SFDVKD. This CDR3 has 14 residues. V was shortened by 1 base and J by 4 bases, with 6 bases between the two germline ends.

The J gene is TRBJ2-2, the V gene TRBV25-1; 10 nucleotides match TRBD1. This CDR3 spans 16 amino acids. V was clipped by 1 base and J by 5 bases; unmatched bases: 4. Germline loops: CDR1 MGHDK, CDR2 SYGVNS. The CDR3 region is CASSELGTGETGELFF. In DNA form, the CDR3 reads TGTGCCAGCAGTGAATTAGGGACAGGGGAAACCGGGGAGCTGTTTTTT.

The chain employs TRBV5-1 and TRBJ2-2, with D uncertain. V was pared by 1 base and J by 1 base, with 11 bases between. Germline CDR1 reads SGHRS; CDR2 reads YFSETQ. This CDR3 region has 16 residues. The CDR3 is CASSLPGPGNTGELFF. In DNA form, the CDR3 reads TGCGCCAGCAGCTTGCCGGGCCCGGGGAACACCGGGGAGCTGTTTTTT.

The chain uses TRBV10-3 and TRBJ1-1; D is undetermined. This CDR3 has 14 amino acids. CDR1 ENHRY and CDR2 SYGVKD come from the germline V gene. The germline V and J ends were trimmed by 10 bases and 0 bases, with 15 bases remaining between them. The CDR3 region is CASLPPVLNTEAFF. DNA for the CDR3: TGTGCCAGCCTTCCACCCGTCCTGAACACTGAAGCTTTCTTT.

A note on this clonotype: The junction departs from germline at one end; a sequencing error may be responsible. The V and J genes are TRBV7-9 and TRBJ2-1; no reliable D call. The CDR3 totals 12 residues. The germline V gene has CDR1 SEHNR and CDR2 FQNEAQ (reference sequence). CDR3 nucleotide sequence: TGCGCCAGCAGCCAGACTGTGGATGAGCAGTTCTTC. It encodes CASSQTVDEQFF.